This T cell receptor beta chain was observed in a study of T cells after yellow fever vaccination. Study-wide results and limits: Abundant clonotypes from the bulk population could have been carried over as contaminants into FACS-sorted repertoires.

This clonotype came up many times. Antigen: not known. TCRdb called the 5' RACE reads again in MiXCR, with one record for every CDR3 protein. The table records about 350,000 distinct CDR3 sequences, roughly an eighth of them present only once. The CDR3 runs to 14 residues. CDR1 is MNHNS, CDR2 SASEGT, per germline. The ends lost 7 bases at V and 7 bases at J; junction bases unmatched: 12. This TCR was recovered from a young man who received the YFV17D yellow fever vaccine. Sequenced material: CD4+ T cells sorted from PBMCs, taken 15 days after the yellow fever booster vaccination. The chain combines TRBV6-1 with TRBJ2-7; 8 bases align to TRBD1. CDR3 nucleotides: TGTGCCAGCACCCCACACGACAGGGGTAGGGAGCAGTACTTC. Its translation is CASTPHDRGREQYF.